These 28 T cell receptor beta chains came from one sample sequenced in a study of quantifying T cell responses using KT2 cells. Study at large: Reverse transcription used primers in the TCR alpha and beta constant regions.

A single-stranded UMI oligo with SP2 sequence was ligated to cDNA 3' ends. First-round PCR used 3 to 4 cycles and beta primers RC1.1 and RC1.2 covering TRBC1 and TRBC2. One entry per CDR3 protein, called by TCRdb with MiXCR from the UMI-ligation and nested PCR reads. The sample includes 31,000 or so distinct CDR3 sequences, about a tenth seen only once; the top ten take about a tenth. Source material: PBMCs spiked with cells of the T cell clone KT2. All receptors derive from a human donor.

This clonotype came up a few times. The chain joins TRBV14 to TRBJ2-7; D possibly matches TRBD1 or TRBD2 (6 bases each). This CDR3 spans 15 amino acids. Germline V gives CDR1 SGHDN, CDR2 FVKESK. V was cut by 4 bases and J by 2 bases, with 15 bases left in between. Here the CDR3 reads CASSPVGGIAYEQYF. For the CDR3, the DNA is TGTGCCAGCAGCCCCGTAGGGGGGATCGCCTACGAGCAGTACTTC. The variable domain in full, completed from reference TRBV14 and TRBJ2-7, reads EAGVTQFPSHSVIEKGQTVTLRCDPISGHDNLYWYRRVMGKEIKFLLHFVKESKQDESGMPNNRFLAERTGGTYSTLKVQPAELEDSGVYFCASSPVGGIAYEQYFGPGTRLTVT.

This clonotype was counted at least ten times. This sequence joins TRBV30 and TRBJ2-1, with D unresolved. Trimming removed 3 bases from V and 8 bases from J, with 20 bases in between. The CDR3 runs to 15 residues. CDR1 and CDR2 from the germline V gene are GTSNPN and SVGIG (reference sequence). The chain's CDR3 is CAWSLIGTPSDEQFF. Written as DNA, the CDR3 is TGTGCCTGGAGCCTTATCGGTACACCCTCCGATGAGCAGTTCTTC. The full variable domain, completed using reference TRBV30 and TRBJ2-1, is SQTIHQWPATLVQPVGSPLSLECTVEGTSNPNLYWYRQAAGRGLQLLFYSVGIGQISSEVPQNLSASRPQDRQFILSSKKLLLSDSGFYLCAWSLIGTPSDEQFFGPGTRLTVL.

The rearrangement joins TRBV11-3 to TRBJ2-1; D is perhaps TRBD2 (5 bases). This CDR3 has 14 residues. The V gene's germline CDR1 is SGHNT and CDR2 YENEEA. Trimming cost V 1 base and J 4 bases, with 8 bases left between them. Here the CDR3 DNA reads TGTGCCAGCAGCTTAGGGAGGACTTACAATGAGCAGTTCTTC. Amino acids: CASSLGRTYNEQFF.

This clonotype has more than one count but fewer than ten. The chain uses TRBV4-1 and TRBJ2-1; TRBD2 aligns across 7 bases. Germline-derived CDR1 and CDR2 are MGHRA and YSYEKL. CDR3 length equals 17 residues. Trimming at V came to 1 base and at J to 6 bases, leaving 12 bases not matched to a gene. The CDR3 reads CASSQVGIRGVSNEQFF. The CDR3 region has the DNA TGCGCCAGCAGCCAAGTCGGGATTCGGGGGGTGAGCAATGAGCAGTTCTTC.

V is TRBV12-3 or TRBV12-4 and J is TRBJ2-3; D is possibly TRBD1 (6 bases). The CDR3 length is 14 residues. The V and J ends lost 6 bases and 2 bases respectively, with 12 bases between them. DNA for the CDR3: TGTGCCAGCAGCAACAGGGCTTCCACAGATACGCAGTATTTT. Amino acids: CASSNRASTDTQYF.

Ten or more counts support this clonotype. The CDR3 sequence is CASTPGFSTDTQYF. CDR3 coding DNA: TGTGCCAGCACCCCGGGATTCAGCACAGATACGCAGTATTTT. This chain connects TRBV6-1 to TRBJ2-3, with D possibly TRBD2 on 5 matching bases. V lost 7 bases and J lost 0, with 11 bases in between. The CDR3 loop spans 14 amino acids. The germline gives CDR1 MNHNS, CDR2 SASEGT.

The rearrangement links TRBV4-1 to TRBJ2-1, with 7 bases fitting TRBD2. Looked up from germline, CDR1 is MGHRA and CDR2 is YSYEKL. V dropped 1 base and J dropped 7; count of bases not matched to a gene: 16. This CDR3 is built from 18 residues. This chain's CDR3 is CASSQGPEGGRAWNEQFF. The CDR3 DNA is TGCGCCAGCAGCCAAGGGCCGGAGGGAGGGCGTGCTTGGAATGAGCAGTTCTTC.

This clonotype was found many times. This chain connects TRBV19 to TRBJ2-3; 11 nucleotides match TRBD1. Germline values: CDR1 LNHDA, CDR2 SQIVND (reference sequence). With 4 bases clipped from V and 4 bases from J, the junction kept 4 bases outside the gene matches. The CDR3 loop spans 15 amino acids. CDR3 sequence reads: CASSTGQGDADTQYF. CDR3 DNA: TGTGCCAGTAGTACGGGACAGGGGGATGCAGATACGCAGTATTTT.

This clonotype was found many times. The rearrangement links TRBV20-1 to TRBJ1-2; D gene unclear. Trimming cost V 3 bases and J 2 bases, with 10 bases left between them. The CDR3 loop spans 13 amino acids. Germline values: CDR1 DFQATT, CDR2 SNEGSKA (reference sequence). In DNA form, the CDR3 reads TGCAGTGCTAGTCGCACAGAGAACTATGGCTACACCTTC. Protein: CSASRTENYGYTF.

This clonotype occurred many times. The chain uses TRBV29-1 and TRBJ1-1, with 9 bases fitting TRBD1. Unmatched junction bases numbered 8, after V lost 7 bases and J lost 5 bases. The germline gives CDR1 SQVTM, CDR2 ANQGSEA. The CDR3 has 13 amino acids. The CDR3 region has the DNA TGCAGCGCTCAGTATGGACAGGGGACTGAAGCTTTCTTT. Translating it yields CSAQYGQGTEAFF.

The chain links TRBV6-1 to TRBJ1-1; D is uncertain. With 5 bases removed from V and 0 bases from J, the gap between germline ends came to 10 bases. CDR3 length: 14 amino acids. The germline V gene encodes CDR1 MNHNS and CDR2 SASEGT. The CDR3 reads CASSFVQMNTEAFF. Written as DNA, the CDR3 is TGTGCCAGCAGTTTCGTACAGATGAACACTGAAGCTTTCTTT.

On this clonotype: Since a much larger clone is just one base distant, this may be a read error. The rearrangement uses TRBV13 and TRBJ2-3; 10 bases are a match to TRBD2. The CDR3 is made up of 15 amino acids. Germline-derived CDR1 and CDR2 are PRHDT and FYEKMQ (reference sequence). V dropped 4 bases and J dropped 1; count of bases not matched to a gene: 2. In DNA, the CDR3 is TGTGCCAGCAGCTCCGGGACTAGCGGCACAGATACGCAGTATTTT. Its translation: CASSSGTSGTDTQYF.

This clonotype was seen many times. V usage is TRBV7-2 and J usage is TRBJ1-1, with TRBD1 as a possible D gene (6 bases). Germline lookup yields CDR1 SGHTA and CDR2 FQGNSA. CDR3 length equals 13 residues. Trimming cost V 1 base and J 6 bases, with 9 bases left between them. DNA for the CDR3: TGTGCCAGCAGCTTAGAGGGGGGTGCTGAAGCTTTCTTT. This translates into CASSLEGGAEAFF.

The chain carries TRBV7-9 and TRBJ1-2; D unresolved. Looked up from germline, CDR1 is SEHNR and CDR2 is FQNEAQ (reference sequence). CDR3 length equals 18 residues. The V end lost 2 bases, the J end lost 3 bases, and 22 bases lay between the germline ends. The DNA of the CDR3 is TGTGCCAGCAGCTTACTCCGCGCGCTTGATCGATGGTACTATGGCTACACCTTC. Its protein product is CASSLLRALDRWYYGYTF.

The gene calls are TRBV2 and TRBJ2-3; D ambiguous. Trimming removed 8 bases from V and 8 bases from J, with 11 bases in between. The CDR3 is 11 residues long. The germline V gene encodes CDR1 SNHLY and CDR2 FYNNEI. CDR3 loop: CASRGESTQYF. The CDR3 nucleotides are TGTGCCAGCCGAGGAGAAAGTACGCAGTATTTT.

This clonotype showed up just a few times. J is TRBJ2-5 and V is TRBV5-7; no definite D call. TRBV5-7 is given ORF status, its function remaining uncertain. Deletions cut 2 bases from V and 1 base from J, with 12 bases between. This CDR3 has 15 residues. The CDR3 is CASSFNPVTQETQYF. The CDR3 DNA sequence: TGTGCCAGCAGCTTTAATCCGGTGACCCAAGAGACCCAGTACTTC.

This clonotype appeared many times. The chain carries TRBV20-1 and TRBJ2-7, with 7 bases identical to TRBD1. CDR1 is DFQATT and CDR2 is SNEGSKA in the germline V gene (reference sequence). The CDR3 contains 14 residues. Germline trimming cut 0 bases from V and 2 bases from J; bases unmatched to any gene: 4. The DNA for the CDR3 is TGCAGTGCTAGAGATTTAACAGGGGCCTACGAGCAGTACTTC. Translation: CSARDLTGAYEQYF.

The J gene is TRBJ2-2, the V gene TRBV6-5, with D possibly TRBD1 on 5 matching bases. Germline CDR1 and CDR2: MNHEY and SVGAGI. This CDR3 region has 14 residues. V was pared by 2 bases and J by 3 bases, with 7 bases between. The CDR3 DNA is TGTGCCAGCAGTTACAGGGGCTACACCGGGGAGCTGTTTTTT. Translating it yields CASSYRGYTGELFF.

This clonotype was counted ten times or more. The V call is TRBV6-6, the J call TRBJ2-3; 8 bases are a match to TRBD1. This CDR3 comprises 15 residues. The germline gives CDR1 MNHNY, CDR2 SVGAGI (reference sequence). V was pared by 6 bases and J by 3 bases, with 8 bases of the junction left unmatched. The CDR3, as DNA: TGTGCCAGCAGCCAACAGGGGGACGGTACAGATACGCAGTATTTT. Its protein product is CASSQQGDGTDTQYF.

This sequence joins TRBV7-8 and TRBJ1-1; 8 bases align to TRBD1. The germline V gene encodes CDR1 SGHVS and CDR2 FQNEAQ. J lost 2 bases, V lost 3 bases, and 8 bases had no gene match. There are 16 residues in the CDR3. The CDR3 nucleotides are TGTGCCAGCAGCTTCGAGGCAGGGGGCCGTAACACTGAAGCTTTCTTT. The encoded protein is CASSFEAGGRNTEAFF.

The chain recombines TRBV7-8 with TRBJ2-1; either TRBD1 or TRBD2 may fit D (7 bases each). Germline V gives CDR1 SGHVS, CDR2 FQNEAQ. V was shortened by 1 base and J by 4 bases, with 23 bases between the two germline ends. CDR3 length equals 19 residues. CDR3: CASSLGPRQGGKSYNEQFF. CDR3 bases: TGTGCCAGCAGCTTAGGCCCTCGACAGGGAGGGAAATCGTACAATGAGCAGTTCTTC.

This clonotype was seen more than once but under ten times. This rearrangement joins TRBV7-9 to TRBJ2-7, with D perhaps TRBD1 (5 bases). Germline CDR1 reads SEHNR; CDR2 reads FQNEAQ (reference sequence). V was pared by 5 bases and J by 1 base, with 18 bases between. The CDR3 contains 16 residues. The DNA for the CDR3 is TGTGCCAGCAGCAGAGGTCCAAGAGACAGATCCTACGAGCAGTACTTC. Protein: CASSRGPRDRSYEQYF.

The table lists this clonotype with many counts. J is TRBJ1-1 and V is TRBV5-1, with D tentatively TRBD1 (6 bases). From germline, CDR1 is SGHRS and CDR2 YFSETQ. There are 15 residues in the CDR3. The germline V and J ends were trimmed by 0 bases and 5 bases, with 14 bases remaining between them. CDR3 nucleotides: TGCGCCAGCAGCTTGGTCGGGGGCTCCGGAACTGAAGCTTTCTTT. Translated: CASSLVGGSGTEAFF.

The chain joins TRBV6-2 or TRBV6-3 to TRBJ2-7; D gene uncertain. The germline CDR1 and CDR2 sequences are MNHEY and SVGEGT. Trimming removed 0 bases at V and 2 bases at J, with 11 bases between. CDR3 length: 15 residues. The CDR3: CASSYSSRSTYEQYF. The CDR3 DNA follows: TGTGCCAGCAGTTACTCATCGCGTTCCACCTACGAGCAGTACTTC.

The chain employs TRBV29-1 and TRBJ1-1, with D unresolved. Trimming left V 6 bases short and J 5 bases short, with 19 bases between. CDR1 and CDR2 from the germline V gene are SQVTM and ANQGSEA. This CDR3 comprises 14 residues. CDR3 DNA: TGCAGCGTCCGGTCAGCGGGGAGGAAGACTGAAGCTTTCTTT. It yields the protein CSVRSAGRKTEAFF.

This sequence joins TRBV4-3 and TRBJ2-7, with D possibly called TRBD1 or TRBD2 (5 bases each). The CDR3 extends over 15 amino acids. Germline values: CDR1 LGHNA, CDR2 YSLEER. Trimming removed 0 bases from V and 6 bases from J, with 15 bases in between. Here the CDR3 reads CASSQDTGRAGEQYF. The CDR3 bases are TGCGCCAGCAGCCAAGATACGGGCAGGGCGGGCGAGCAGTACTTC.

About this clonotype: This clone may be a read error of a much larger clone one base away. The rearrangement links TRBV10-3 to TRBJ1-6, with D uncertain. Germline CDR1 ENHRY, CDR2 SYGVKD. This CDR3 is built from 13 residues. CDR3 nucleotide sequence: TGTGCCATCAGGCAGGCTGATAATTCACCCCTCAACTTT. Translated: CAIRQADNSPLNF.

This clonotype has a handful of counts. The chain couples TRBV25-1 to TRBJ1-5; tentative D call: TRBD1 (5 bases). Per germline, CDR1 MGHDK and CDR2 SYGVNS. CDR3 length equals 15 residues. The V gene lost 3 bases and the J gene lost 0 bases, with 9 bases spanning the gap. As DNA, the CDR3 is TGTGCCAGCAGTGATCCAGGGAATAGCAATCAGCCCCAGCATTTT. It is translated as CASSDPGNSNQPQHF.